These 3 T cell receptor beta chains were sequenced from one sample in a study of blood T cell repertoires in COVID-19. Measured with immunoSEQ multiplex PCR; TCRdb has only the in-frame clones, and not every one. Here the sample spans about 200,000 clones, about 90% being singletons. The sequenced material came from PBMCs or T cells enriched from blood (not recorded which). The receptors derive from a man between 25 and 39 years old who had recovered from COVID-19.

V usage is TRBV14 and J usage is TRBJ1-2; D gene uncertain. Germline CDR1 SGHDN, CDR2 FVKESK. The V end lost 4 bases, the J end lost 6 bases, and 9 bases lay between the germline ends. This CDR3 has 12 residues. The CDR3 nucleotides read TGTGCCAGCAGCCCGGGGATCGATGGCTACACCTTC. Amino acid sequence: CASSPGIDGYTF.

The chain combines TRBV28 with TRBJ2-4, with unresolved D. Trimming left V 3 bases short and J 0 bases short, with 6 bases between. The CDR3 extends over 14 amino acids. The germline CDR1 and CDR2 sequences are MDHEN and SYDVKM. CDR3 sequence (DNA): TGTGCCAGCAGTTTTAGTCTAGCCAAAAACATTCAGTACTTC. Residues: CASSFSLAKNIQYF.

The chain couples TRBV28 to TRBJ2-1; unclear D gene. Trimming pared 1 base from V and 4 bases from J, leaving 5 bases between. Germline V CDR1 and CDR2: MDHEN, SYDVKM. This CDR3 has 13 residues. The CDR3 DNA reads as TGTGCCAGCAGTTTATCCACTTACAATGAGCAGTTCTTC. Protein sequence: CASSLSTYNEQFF.